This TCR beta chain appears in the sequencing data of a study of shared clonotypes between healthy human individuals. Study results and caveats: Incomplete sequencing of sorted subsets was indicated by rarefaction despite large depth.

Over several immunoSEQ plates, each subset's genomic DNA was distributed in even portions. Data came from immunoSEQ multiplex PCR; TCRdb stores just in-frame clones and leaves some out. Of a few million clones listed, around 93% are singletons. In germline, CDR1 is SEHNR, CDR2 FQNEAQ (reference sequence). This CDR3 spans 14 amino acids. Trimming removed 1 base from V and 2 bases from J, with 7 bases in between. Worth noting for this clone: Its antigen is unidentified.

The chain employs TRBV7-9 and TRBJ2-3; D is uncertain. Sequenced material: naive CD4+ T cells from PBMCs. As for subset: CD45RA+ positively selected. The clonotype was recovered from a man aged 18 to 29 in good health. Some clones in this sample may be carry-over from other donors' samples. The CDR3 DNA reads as TGTGCCAGCAGCTTAGAAGCGTCCACAGATACGCAGTATTTT. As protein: CASSLEASTDTQYF.